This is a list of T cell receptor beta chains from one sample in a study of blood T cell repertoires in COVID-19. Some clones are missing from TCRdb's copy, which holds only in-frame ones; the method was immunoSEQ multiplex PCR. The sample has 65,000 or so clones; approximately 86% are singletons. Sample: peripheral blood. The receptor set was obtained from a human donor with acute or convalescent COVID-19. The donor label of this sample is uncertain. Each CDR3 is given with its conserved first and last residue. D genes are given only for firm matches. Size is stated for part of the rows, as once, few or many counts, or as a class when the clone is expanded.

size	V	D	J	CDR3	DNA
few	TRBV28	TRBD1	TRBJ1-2	CASSRDRGPTSGYTF	TGTGCCAGCAGTAGGGACAGGGGGCCGACGAGTGGCTACACCTTC
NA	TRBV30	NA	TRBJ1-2	CAWSVVSSYGYTF	TGTGCCTGGAGTGTGGTCAGTTCTTATGGCTACACCTTC
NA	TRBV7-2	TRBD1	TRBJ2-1	CASSSLPGQGSNEQFF	TGTGCCAGCAGCTCGCTACCGGGACAGGGTAGCAATGAGCAGTTCTTC
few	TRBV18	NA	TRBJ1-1	CASSPSGQGETEAFF	TGTGCCAGCTCACCATCAGGCCAGGGCGAGACTGAAGCTTTCTTT
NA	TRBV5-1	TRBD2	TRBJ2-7	CASSLAGGDSSYEQYF	TGCGCCAGCAGCTTGGCGGGAGGGGATAGCTCCTACGAGCAGTACTTC
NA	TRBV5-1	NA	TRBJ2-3	CASSLDFSSTDTQYF	TGCGCCAGCAGCTTGGACTTTTCTAGCACAGATACGCAGTATTTT
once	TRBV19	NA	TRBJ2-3	CASSFRVQAATDTQYF	TGTGCCAGTAGTTTCAGGGTGCAGGCCGCCACAGATACGCAGTATTTT
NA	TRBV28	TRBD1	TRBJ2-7	CASSTRTGGTYEQYF	TGTGCCAGCAGTACGCGGACAGGGGGCACCTACGAGCAGTACTTC
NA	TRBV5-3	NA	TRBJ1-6	CARSFCRTYNSPLHF	TGTGCCAGAAGCTTCTGTCGAACTTATAATTCACCCCTCCACTTT
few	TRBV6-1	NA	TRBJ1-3	CASSEATQGPRDTIYF	TGTGCCAGCAGTGAAGCGACACAGGGTCCTCGGGACACCATATATTTT
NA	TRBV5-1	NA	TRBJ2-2	CASQLPFSTGELFF	TGCGCCAGCCAACTACCTTTTTCCACCGGGGAGCTGTTTTTT
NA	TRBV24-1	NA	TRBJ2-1	CATSARFPGDEKFF	TGTGCCACCAGTGCTCGTTTCCCGGGGGACGAAAAGTTCTTC
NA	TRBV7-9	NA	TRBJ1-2	CASSSGQNYGYTF	TGTGCCAGCAGCTCCGGACAAAACTATGGCTACACCTTC
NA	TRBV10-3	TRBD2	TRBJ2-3	CAIRAGTSGTDTQYF	TGTGCCATCCGCGCCGGGACTAGCGGTACAGATACGCAGTATTTT
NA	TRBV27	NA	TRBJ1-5	CASSPSNQPQHF	TGTGCCAGCAGTCCAAGCAATCAGCCCCAGCATTTT
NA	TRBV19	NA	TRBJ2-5	CASSIPFGETQYF	TGTGCCAGTAGTATTCCTTTCGGGGAGACCCAGTACTTC
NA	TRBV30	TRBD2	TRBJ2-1	CAWNLAGETYNEQFF	TGTGCCTGGAACCTAGCGGGGGAGACCTACAATGAGCAGTTCTTC
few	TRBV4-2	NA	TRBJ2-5	CASSQEDRGAETQYF	TGTGCCAGCAGCCAAGAGGACAGAGGGGCAGAGACCCAGTACTTC
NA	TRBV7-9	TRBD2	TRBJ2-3	CASSFSLAGGDTQYF	TGTGCCAGCAGCTTTAGCCTAGCGGGAGGGGATACGCAGTATTTT
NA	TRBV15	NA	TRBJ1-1	CATSRAGVLTEAFF	TGTGCCACCAGCAGAGCAGGGGTTCTCACTGAAGCTTTCTTT
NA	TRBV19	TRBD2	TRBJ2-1	CASSPSPLAGDEQFF	TGTGCCAGTAGTCCTTCTCCCCTAGCGGGAGACGAGCAGTTCTTC
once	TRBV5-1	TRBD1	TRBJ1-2	CASSLDGGGLGGYTF	TGCGCCAGCAGCTTGGATGGAGGGGGCCTAGGGGGCTACACCTTC
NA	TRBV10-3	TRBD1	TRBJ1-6	CAISERGGESPLHF	TGTGCCATCAGTGAGAGAGGGGGCGAATCACCCCTCCACTTT
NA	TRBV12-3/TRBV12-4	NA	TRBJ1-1	CASRGRNTEAFF	TGTGCCAGTCGAGGGCGGAACACTGAAGCTTTCTTT
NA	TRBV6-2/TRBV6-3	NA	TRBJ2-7	CASSYDWGEPTYEQYF	TGTGCCAGCAGTTACGATTGGGGGGAGCCGACCTACGAGCAGTACTTC
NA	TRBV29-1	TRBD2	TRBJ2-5	CSVEGGLAGPQRTQYF	TGCAGCGTTGAAGGGGGACTAGCGGGGCCGCAGCGGACCCAGTACTTC
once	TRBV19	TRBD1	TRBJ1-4	CASTDRGDPYEKLFF	TGTGCCAGTACCGACAGGGGGGATCCGTATGAAAAACTGTTTTTT
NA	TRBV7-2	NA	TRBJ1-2	CASSLTGGFSDGYTF	TGTGCCAGCAGCTTAACGGGAGGGTTTTCCGATGGCTACACCTTC
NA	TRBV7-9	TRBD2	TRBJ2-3	CASSLISGASGVRDTQYF	TGTGCCAGCAGCTTAATCTCTGGCGCTAGCGGGGTTCGAGATACGCAGTATTTT